These 26 T cell receptor beta chains share one sample of origin, sequenced in a study of neurological immune-mediated disorders. TCRdb called the 5' RACE reads again in MiXCR, with one record for every CDR3 protein. Here the sample spans 30,000 to 45,000 distinct CDR3 sequences, roughly 11% being singletons. Material: CD4+ T cells from blood. These receptor sequences come from a woman aged 25 to 39 with HTLV-1-associated myelopathy (HAM/TSP).

In this sample, this clonotype turned up many times. This sequence joins TRBV11-3 and TRBJ1-1; 8 bases map to TRBD1. Trimming at V came to 2 bases and at J to 1 base, leaving 0 bases not matched to a gene. The length of the CDR3 is 14 residues. In germline, CDR1 is SGHNT, CDR2 YENEEA. The CDR3 nucleotides are TGTGCCAGCAGCTTAACAGGGGGGAACACTGAAGCTTTCTTT. Amino acid sequence: CASSLTGGNTEAFF.

This clonotype was observed at least ten times. This rearrangement joins TRBV3-1 to TRBJ2-3; possibly TRBD2 for D (6 bases). Trimming stripped 3 bases from V and 0 bases from J, with 16 bases between. This CDR3 is built from 17 residues. Germline CDR1 and CDR2: LGHDT and YNNKEL (reference sequence). The CDR3 loop reads CASSHEGRGTSTDTQYF. CDR3 in DNA: TGTGCCAGCAGCCATGAGGGGCGGGGAACTAGCACAGATACGCAGTATTTT.

This clonotype was found many times. This chain joins TRBV5-1 and TRBJ2-1; tentative D call: TRBD2 (6 bases). Looked up from germline, CDR1 is SGHRS and CDR2 is YFSETQ. CDR3 size: 14 residues. V lost 3 bases and J 6 bases, leaving 13 bases between the germline ends. Written as DNA, the CDR3 is TGCGCCAGCAGCTGGAGGGACGTAACCAATGAGCAGTTCTTC. This codes for CASSWRDVTNEQFF.

This clonotype has ten or more counts. The chain employs TRBV20-1 and TRBJ1-2; D uncertain. Germline V gives CDR1 DFQATT, CDR2 SNEGSKA (reference sequence). The CDR3 length is 12 residues. Between the trimmed V and J ends, which lost 6 bases and 0 bases, there was a span of 8 bases. The CDR3 spells CSARGANYGYTF. The CDR3, as DNA: TGCAGTGCCCGTGGGGCTAACTATGGCTACACCTTC.

In its sample, this clonotype was seen many times. The CDR3 loop is CASSLYLGAEGNNEQFF. For the CDR3, the DNA is TGTGCCAGCAGCTTATATCTAGGCGCAGAAGGAAACAATGAGCAGTTCTTC. The rearrangement uses TRBV7-9 and TRBJ2-1, with D hard to call. The germline CDR1 and CDR2 sequences are SEHNR and FQNEAQ (reference sequence). CDR3 length: 17 residues. V was cut by 2 bases and J by 5 bases, with 19 bases left in between.

The chain couples TRBV19 to TRBJ1-1; 7 nucleotides agree with TRBD1. There are 15 residues in the CDR3. Germline CDR1 LNHDA, CDR2 SQIVND (reference sequence). Trimming at V came to 4 bases and at J to 2 bases, leaving 7 bases not matched to a gene. The CDR3 sequence: CASSKTGRPNTEAFF. The CDR3 region has the DNA TGTGCCAGTAGTAAGACAGGGCGCCCAAACACTGAAGCTTTCTTT. Variable domain in full (rest from reference TRBV19 and TRBJ1-1): DGGITQSPKYLFRKEGQNVTLSCEQNLNHDAMYWYRQDPGQGLRLIYYSQIVNDFQKGDIAEGYSVSREKKESFPLTVTSAQKNPTAFYLCASSKTGRPNTEAFFGQGTRLTVV.

This clonotype occurred many times. The genes are TRBV5-1 and TRBJ2-6; D ambiguous. The CDR3 spans 18 residues. Trimming cost V 5 bases and J 0 bases, with 18 bases left between them. CDR1 and CDR2 from the germline V gene are SGHRS and YFSETQ. In DNA, the CDR3 is TGCGCCAGCAGGTACCGGGCCAGGTTTCTCTCTGGGGCCAACGTCCTGACTTTC. Its translation: CASRYRARFLSGANVLTF.

V and J are TRBV10-3 and TRBJ2-1; the D is unclear. Trimming pared 3 bases from V and 5 bases from J, leaving 11 bases between. The CDR3 has 14 residues. Per the germline V gene, CDR1 is ENHRY and CDR2 is SYGVKD. This CDR3 reads CAISDPDVNNEQFF. The CDR3 region has the DNA TGTGCCATCAGTGATCCGGACGTAAACAATGAGCAGTTCTTC.

This clonotype has a count of ten or more. The chain recombines TRBV14 with TRBJ1-1; D is ambiguous. This CDR3 has 13 amino acids. With 4 bases removed from V and 1 base from J, the gap between germline ends came to 7 bases. Germline V lookup: CDR1 SGHDN, CDR2 FVKESK. The CDR3 coding sequence is TGTGCCAGCAGCCCCCTGGGGAACACTGAAGCTTTCTTT. The encoded protein is CASSPLGNTEAFF.

There are many counts of this clonotype. V and J are TRBV5-1 and TRBJ2-7, with a tentative D call TRBD2 (5 bases). From germline, CDR1 is SGHRS and CDR2 YFSETQ. The CDR3 covers 15 residues. Trimming shortened V by 4 bases and J by 7 bases, and 21 bases separated the two germline ends. The DNA for the CDR3 is TGCGCCAGCAGCCCTCTCAAACCGGGAACGGGAGAGCAGTACTTC. It codes for CASSPLKPGTGEQYF.

Many counts were recorded for this clonotype. The V and J genes are TRBV7-3 and TRBJ2-7, with TRBD1 matching over 7 bases. V lost 6 bases, J lost 6 bases, and 11 bases stayed unmatched. The CDR3 has 14 residues. CDR1 is SGHTA and CDR2 is FQGTGA in the germline V gene. In DNA form, the CDR3 reads TGTGCCAGCAGTTCCGGGACAGAGTCGGGCGAGCAGTACTTC. It encodes CASSSGTESGEQYF.

This clonotype was detected ten times or more. This chain connects TRBV7-2 to TRBJ2-7; D possibly uses TRBD1 or TRBD2 (6 bases each). Trimming left V 1 base short and J 7 bases short, with 20 bases between. Germline V gives CDR1 SGHTA, CDR2 FQGNSA. The CDR3 length is 16 residues. In DNA form, the CDR3 reads TGTGCCAGCAGCTTAGGATTTATAGGGGGGAGTAGAGAGCAGTACTTC. Amino acid sequence: CASSLGFIGGSREQYF.

In its sample, this clonotype is medium-sized. The chain joins TRBV11-3 to TRBJ2-3; no firm D call. V was pared by 6 bases and J by 7 bases, with 23 bases between. The CDR3 contains 16 residues. Germline V gives CDR1 SGHNT, CDR2 YENEEA. This CDR3 reads CASSSSGQTRTNTQYF. CDR3 coding DNA: TGTGCCAGCAGTTCTTCAGGCCAAACGCGTACAAATACGCAGTATTTT.

This clonotype was seen only a few times. The chain couples TRBV15 to TRBJ1-2, with TRBD1 matching over 8 bases. The germline V gene has CDR1 LNHNV and CDR2 YYDKDF (reference sequence). The CDR3 totals 15 residues. V was pared by 3 bases and J by 2 bases, with 5 bases of the junction left unmatched. CDR3 in amino acids: CATSRAGQGNYGYTF. CDR3 nucleotides: TGTGCCACCAGCAGGGCCGGACAGGGCAACTATGGCTACACCTTC. The variable domain in full, with the rest retrieved from reference TRBV15 and TRBJ1-2, is DAMVIQNPRYQVTQFGKPVTLSCSQTLNHNVMYWYQQKSSQAPKLLFHYYDKDFNNEADTPDNFQSRRPNTSFCFLDIRSPGLGDTAMYLCATSRAGQGNYGYTFGSGTRLTVV.

The rearrangement uses TRBV30 and TRBJ1-2; unclear D gene. Trimming stripped 2 bases from V and 8 bases from J, with 9 bases between. In germline, CDR1 is GTSNPN, CDR2 SVGIG (reference sequence). The CDR3 is 11 residues long. The chain's CDR3 is CAWSRMGGYTF. The CDR3 region has the DNA TGTGCCTGGAGTCGGATGGGGGGCTACACCTTC.

Many counts were recorded for this clonotype. V and J are TRBV7-2 and TRBJ1-1, with D maybe TRBD1 (6 bases). V lost 6 bases to trimming and J lost 3 bases, with 17 bases between them. The CDR3 has 15 amino acids. CDR1 and CDR2 from the germline V gene are SGHTA and FQGNSA. CDR3 residues: CASRLAQGGHTEAFF. The CDR3, as DNA: TGTGCCAGCAGGCTAGCCCAAGGGGGGCACACTGAAGCTTTCTTT.

This clonotype was counted many times. The CDR3 spells CASSAIGQAYTEAFF. The CDR3 DNA sequence: TGTGCCAGCAGCGCTATCGGACAGGCCTACACTGAAGCTTTCTTT. The V and J genes are TRBV9 and TRBJ1-1, with 7 positions matching TRBD1. The CDR3 runs 15 residues. CDR1 and CDR2 from the germline V gene are SGDLS and YYNGEE. V was pared by 3 bases and J by 3 bases, with 8 bases of the junction left unmatched.

The genes are TRBV5-4 and TRBJ2-2; tentative D call: TRBD2 (6 bases). This CDR3 comprises 14 residues. CDR1 and CDR2 (germline): SGHNT, YYREEE (reference sequence). Trimming stripped 0 bases from V and 7 bases from J, with 10 bases between. The CDR3 loop reads CASSLGPRDGELFF. As DNA, the CDR3 is TGTGCCAGCAGCTTGGGGCCGCGGGACGGGGAGCTGTTTTTT.

In its sample, this clonotype was seen many times. The chain uses TRBV6-5 and TRBJ1-3, with TRBD1 as a possible D gene (5 bases). In germline, CDR1 is MNHEY, CDR2 SVGAGI. CDR3 length: 16 amino acids. Trimming shortened V by 0 bases and J by 3 bases, and 12 bases separated the two germline ends. CDR3 nucleotides: TGTGCCAGCAGTTACTCGAACAGGTGGAGTGGAAACACCATATATTTT. Translating it yields CASSYSNRWSGNTIYF.

This clonotype was seen ten or more times. The rearrangement uses TRBV18 and TRBJ1-5; D unclear. Trimming pared 0 bases from V and 1 base from J, leaving 7 bases between. Germline CDR1 reads KGHSH; CDR2 reads LQKENI. The length of the CDR3 is 15 residues. Written as DNA, the CDR3 is TGTGCCAGCTCACCACCGAGGAGCAGCAATCAGCCCCAGCATTTT. It codes for CASSPPRSSNQPQHF.

This clonotype has ten or more counts. This chain connects TRBV7-7 to TRBJ2-3; 7 bases map to TRBD2. Germline trimming cut 5 bases from V and 3 bases from J; bases unmatched to any gene: 5. CDR3 length: 14 residues. The V gene's germline CDR1 is SSHAT and CDR2 FNYEAQ (reference sequence). Written as DNA, the CDR3 is TGTGCCAGCAGCCCCGGACTAGGGACAGATACGCAGTATTTT. Encoded protein: CASSPGLGTDTQYF.

This clonotype was seen at least ten times. CDR3 loop: CSAPGLAGGRMDTQYF. For the CDR3, the DNA is TGCAGTGCCCCGGGACTAGCGGGGGGGAGGATGGATACGCAGTATTTT. The chain couples TRBV20-1 to TRBJ2-3; 16 bases fit TRBD2. Per germline, CDR1 DFQATT and CDR2 SNEGSKA (reference sequence). This CDR3 is built from 16 residues. The J segment lost 6 bases and the V segment lost 6 bases, leaving 9 bases of the junction unmatched.

This clonotype showed up many times. This chain links TRBV20-1 with TRBJ2-1, with 7 bases matching TRBD1. The trim removed 4 bases at V and 6 bases at J, leaving 12 bases unmatched. The CDR3 is 15 residues long. From germline, CDR1 is DFQATT and CDR2 SNEGSKA (reference sequence). The CDR3 DNA reads as TGCAGTGCTAACGACCGACAGGGCCCCACCAATGAGCAGTTCTTC. Translation: CSANDRQGPTNEQFF.

This clonotype was picked up a small number of times. This may arise from a read error, as a much more abundant clone is one base away. This chain joins TRBV18 and TRBJ1-1; D perhaps matches TRBD1 (5 bases). The CDR3 extends over 16 amino acids. Per germline, CDR1 KGHSH and CDR2 LQKENI. The CDR3 bases are TGTACCAGCTCACCACAGGTTCCCCCCATGAACACTGAAGCTTTCTTT. Its translation: CTSSPQVPPMNTEAFF.

This clonotype was counted at least ten times. The V call is TRBV7-9, the J call TRBJ2-7; unclear D gene. Germline-derived CDR1 and CDR2 are SEHNR and FQNEAQ (reference sequence). V gave up 5 bases and J gave up 3 bases, with 11 bases separating them. This CDR3 has 13 amino acids. Written as DNA, the CDR3 is TGTGCCAGCAGCCCCACAGACGTCTACGAGCAGTACTTC. Protein product: CASSPTDVYEQYF. Based on the CDR3 plus reference TRBV7-9 and TRBJ2-7, the full variable domain is DTGVSQNPRHKITKRGQNVTFRCDPISEHNRLYWYRQTLGQGPEFLTYFQNEAQLEKSRLLSDRFSAERPKGSFSTLEIQRTEQGDSAMYLCASSPTDVYEQYFGPGTRLTVT.

This clonotype was recorded at least ten times. The chain recombines TRBV2 with TRBJ1-1; D is perhaps TRBD1 (6 bases). The length of the CDR3 is 15 residues. Germline loops: CDR1 SNHLY, CDR2 FYNNEI. The V gene lost 8 bases and the J gene lost 11 bases, with 27 bases spanning the gap. The CDR3: CASDPLGQGQFSAFF. The CDR3 DNA reads as TGTGCCAGCGACCCCCTTGGGCAGGGGCAGTTTTCGGCTTTCTTT. Using reference TRBV2 and TRBJ1-1 for the parts outside the CDR3, the full variable domain is EPEVTQTPSHQVTQMGQEVILRCVPISNHLYFYWYRQILGQKVEFLVSFYNNEISEKSEIFDDQFSVERPDGSNFTLKIRSTKLEDSAMYFCASDPLGQGQFSAFFGQGTRLTVV.